The 30 T cell receptor beta chains below were found in one sample sequenced in a study of T cell responses to AZD1222 COVID-19 vaccine (dated by TCRdb to the early 2020s). This specimen's time point label, per the study, means: baseline before first vaccination. The library was generated by the immunoSEQ multiplex PCR assay. TCRdb retrieved this table from immuneACCESS and kept in-frame rearrangements only. Not all clones are present; in checked studies, unresolved V genes account for under half, and no reason is known for the remainder. Across this sample there are around 99,000 clones, with 80% to 90% seen only once. Clones ranked in the top ten supply 6.6% of the sample. The sample consisted of peripheral blood, taken on day 0 of AZD1222 vaccination. These receptors were collected from an adult in good health.

In its sample, this clone was seen a few times. This chain connects TRBV5-4 to TRBJ2-7; TRBD1 aligns across 7 bases. Germline assignment: CDR1 SGHNT and CDR2 YYREEE (reference sequence). The CDR3 is 15 amino acids. V was clipped by 4 bases and J by 0 bases; unmatched bases: 7. The CDR3 here is CASSRTGHNSYEQYF. CDR3 DNA sequence: TGTGCCAGCAGCCGGACAGGCCACAACTCCTACGAGCAGTACTTC.

The chain employs TRBV5-5 and TRBJ2-7; TRBD1 agrees at 10 bases. CDR3 length: 16 residues. Germline values: CDR1 SGHKS, CDR2 YYEKEE (reference sequence). J gave up 2 bases and V 5 bases, and 10 bases lay outside the gene matches. CDR3 in DNA: TGTGCCAGCAGTCATGCACCGGGACAGGGGACCTACGAGCAGTACTTC. This gives the protein CASSHAPGQGTYEQYF.

This clone has at least ten counts. This chain links TRBV7-3 with TRBJ2-2; 8 bases align to TRBD1. CDR3 length: 14 residues. Germline CDR1 reads SGHTA; CDR2 reads FQGTGA. V lost 6 bases to trimming and J lost 5 bases; unmatched junction nucleotides: 5. In DNA form, the CDR3 reads TGTGCCAGCAGAAGAGGACAGGGTACCGGGGAGCTGTTTTTT. Its translation is CASRRGQGTGELFF.

V usage is TRBV19 and J usage is TRBJ2-5; TRBD2 agrees at 8 bases. The CDR3 sequence is 15 residues long. The V segment lost 5 bases and the J segment 5 bases; nucleotides outside the gene matches: 10. CDR1 is LNHDA, CDR2 SQIVND, per germline (reference sequence). The CDR3 sequence: CASSFGGRFEETQYF. CDR3 in DNA: TGTGCCAGTAGTTTTGGCGGGAGGTTTGAGGAGACCCAGTACTTC.

The chain couples TRBV6-4 to TRBJ2-2, with unresolved D. CDR1 is MRHNA and CDR2 is SNTAGT in the germline V gene. The CDR3 consists of 14 residues. V lost 4 bases, J lost 2 bases, and 8 bases lay in between. CDR3 sequence (DNA): TGTGCCAGCAGTGTGTCGCCAAACACCGGGGAGCTGTTTTTT. Translation gives CASSVSPNTGELFF.

The chain uses TRBV24-1 and TRBJ2-7; D unclear. The CDR3 extends over 15 amino acids. V was shortened by 3 bases and J by 1 base, with 12 bases between the two germline ends. Germline CDR1 and CDR2: KGHDR and SFDVKD. As DNA, the CDR3 is TGTGCCACCAGTGATCATCGGCCAGGATCCTACGAGCAGTACTTC. Translating gives CATSDHRPGSYEQYF.

This clone was detected once. The junction shows a germline mismatch at one end, possibly a read error. This rearrangement joins TRBV7-7 to TRBJ2-5; 9 bases map to TRBD2. The CDR3 runs 16 residues. Germline CDR1 and CDR2: SSHAT and FNYEAQ (reference sequence). The CDR3 is CASSLNGGRDQETQYF. The CDR3 nucleotides read TGTGCTAGCAGCTTAAACGGCGGGAGGGACCAAGAGACCCAGTACTTC.

The chain uses TRBV24-1 and TRBJ1-5; D is unresolved. V gave up 5 bases and J gave up 0 bases, with 7 bases separating them. From germline, CDR1 is KGHDR and CDR2 SFDVKD. The CDR3 spans 14 residues. The CDR3 protein is CATSVANSNQPQHF. The CDR3 nucleotides read TGTGCCACCAGTGTGGCGAATAGCAATCAGCCCCAGCATTTT.

The chain recombines TRBV25-1 with TRBJ1-4; D is undetermined. The germline gives CDR1 MGHDK, CDR2 SYGVNS. V shed 3 bases and J shed 0 bases, with 11 bases lying between them. The CDR3 is 16 residues long. The CDR3 spells CASSDSGFTTNEKLFF. The CDR3 DNA sequence: TGTGCCAGCAGTGATTCAGGCTTCACAACTAATGAAAAACTGTTTTTT.

The chain has TRBV28 and TRBJ2-2, with TRBD1 identical over 10 bases. Germline CDR1 is MDHEN and CDR2 is SYDVKM. The V segment lost 5 bases and the J segment 5 bases; nucleotides outside the gene matches: 8. The CDR3 covers 16 residues. DNA for the CDR3: TGTGCCAGCAGTCCAGTTGGGACAGGGGTTACCGGGGAGCTGTTTTTT. Translating gives CASSPVGTGVTGELFF.

The chain has TRBV6-1 and TRBJ2-7; 7 bases agree with TRBD1. Per germline, CDR1 MNHNS and CDR2 SASEGT. This CDR3 region has 15 residues. The V segment lost 2 bases and the J segment 3 bases; nucleotides outside the gene matches: 7. The CDR3, as DNA: TGTGCCAGCAGTGAAAGGCACAGGGGAGTCTACGAGCAGTACTTC. Its protein product is CASSERHRGVYEQYF.

The chain combines TRBV18 with TRBJ2-7; the D is unclear. Between the trimmed V and J ends, which lost 2 bases and 4 bases, there was a span of 6 bases. Germline V gene data show CDR1 as KGHSH and CDR2 as LQKENI. The CDR3 runs 12 residues. In DNA form, the CDR3 reads TGTGCCAGCTCACCAATGGAATACGAGCAGTACTTC. Protein: CASSPMEYEQYF.

This chain links TRBV5-1 with TRBJ2-7; D may match TRBD1 or TRBD2 (5 bases each). Per the germline V gene, CDR1 is SGHRS and CDR2 is YFSETQ. Trimming took 6 bases from V and 5 from J, leaving 18 bases between them. CDR3 size: 14 residues. DNA of the CDR3: TGCGCCAGCACCCTCGGGGCATCTACCAACGAGCAGTACTTC. Encoded protein: CASTLGASTNEQYF.

The V gene is TRBV6-4, the J gene TRBJ2-1, with D maybe TRBD1 (5 bases). V lost 6 bases to trimming and J lost 0 bases, with 15 bases between them. Germline CDR1 and CDR2: MRHNA and SNTAGT. The CDR3 length is 16 residues. CDR3 amino acids: CASSQGRSISYNEQFF. Written as DNA, the CDR3 is TGTGCCAGCAGCCAGGGCAGAAGTATCTCCTACAATGAGCAGTTCTTC.

V gene TRBV28 combines with J gene TRBJ1-5; D remains ambiguous. V was trimmed by 5 bases and J by 3 bases, leaving 17 bases between them. Germline values: CDR1 MDHEN, CDR2 SYDVKM. This CDR3 region has 16 residues. CDR3 region: CASSPPREEVNQPQHF. Here the CDR3 DNA reads TGTGCCAGCAGTCCACCCCGCGAGGAGGTCAATCAGCCCCAGCATTTT.

The chain combines TRBV11-3 with TRBJ2-1, with D maybe TRBD1 (6 bases). V was trimmed by 6 bases and J by 5 bases, leaving 11 bases between them. The CDR3 totals 13 residues. Germline CDR1 reads SGHNT; CDR2 reads YENEEA. CDR3 residues: CASRQGWDNEQFF. Here the CDR3 DNA reads TGTGCCAGCAGACAGGGTTGGGACAATGAGCAGTTCTTC.

The rearrangement joins TRBV19 to TRBJ2-1; D is uncertain. The V and J ends lost 6 bases and 0 bases respectively, with 12 bases between them. CDR1 and CDR2 (germline): LNHDA, SQIVND (reference sequence). The CDR3 sequence is 15 residues long. In nucleotides, the CDR3 is TGTGCCAGTAGCATAACAGTGAGCTCCTACAATGAGCAGTTCTTC. Its translation is CASSITVSSYNEQFF.

The table lists this clone with a few counts. The V and J genes are TRBV28 and TRBJ1-2; unclear D gene. Germline V gives CDR1 MDHEN, CDR2 SYDVKM. The V gene lost 3 bases and the J gene lost 3 bases, with 2 bases spanning the gap. This CDR3 is 11 amino acids long. CDR3 protein: CASSFHYGYTF. The DNA for the CDR3 is TGTGCCAGCAGTTTTCACTATGGCTACACCTTC.

The V and J genes are TRBV12-3 or TRBV12-4 and TRBJ1-4; D gene unclear. This CDR3 region has 11 residues. Trimming stripped 5 bases from V and 7 bases from J, with 5 bases between. The CDR3 spells CASSKTEKLFF. In DNA form, the CDR3 reads TGTGCCAGCAGTAAAACTGAAAAACTGTTTTTT.

In DNA, the CDR3 is TGCGCCAGCAGCCAAGATCGGCAGGGGGGTCAGCCCCAGCATTTT. Protein sequence: CASSQDRQGGQPQHF. The chain recombines TRBV4-3 with TRBJ1-5, with TRBD1 identical over 7 bases. The germline V gene has CDR1 LGHNA and CDR2 YSLEER. V lost 0 bases, J lost 6 bases, and 5 bases stayed unmatched. The CDR3 runs to 15 residues.

The genes are TRBV15 and TRBJ1-2; D uncertain. Trimming stripped 0 bases from V and 8 bases from J, with 19 bases between. CDR1 is LNHNV and CDR2 is YYDKDF in the germline V gene (reference sequence). The CDR3 totals 16 residues. DNA of the CDR3: TGTGCCACCAGCAGAGATAGGGTCCCGGGCCCCCAGGGCTACACCTTC. Translation gives CATSRDRVPGPQGYTF.

V and J are TRBV6-2 or TRBV6-3 and TRBJ1-1, with D hard to call. Trimming removed 6 bases at V and 2 bases at J, with 16 bases between. CDR3 size: 15 residues. CDR1 is MNHEY, CDR2 SVGEGT, per germline. The CDR3 DNA reads as TGTGCCAGCAGCCCACCCCGGCACACCAACACTGAAGCTTTCTTT. It specifies CASSPPRHTNTEAFF.

This rearrangement joins TRBV18 to TRBJ1-1, with D possibly matching TRBD1 (5 bases). This CDR3 is 16 amino acids long. Trimming left V 3 bases short and J 0 bases short, with 14 bases between. Germline V lookup: CDR1 KGHSH, CDR2 LQKENI. The CDR3 region has the DNA TGTGCCAGCTCACCGCGGGACGGCGCCATGAACACTGAAGCTTTCTTT. Translated, it gives CASSPRDGAMNTEAFF.

The chain has TRBV6-5 and TRBJ1-1, with D unclear. The germline gives CDR1 MNHEY, CDR2 SVGAGI. This CDR3 contains 12 residues. Trimming took 7 bases from V and 0 from J, leaving 6 bases between them. Here the CDR3 reads CASKPMNTEAFF. CDR3 coding DNA: TGTGCCAGCAAACCAATGAACACTGAAGCTTTCTTT.

This clone showed up just once. The chain has TRBV7-9 and TRBJ2-7, with TRBD2 as a possible D gene (5 bases). This CDR3 has 19 residues. The ends were cut back, 5 bases at V and 1 base at J, with 27 bases in the middle. Germline-derived CDR1 and CDR2 are SEHNR and FQNEAQ (reference sequence). CDR3 amino acids: CASSPHRGSLGKGSYEQYF. The CDR3 DNA sequence: TGTGCCAGCAGCCCTCACAGAGGGAGCCTCGGCAAAGGGTCCTACGAGCAGTACTTC.

As DNA, the CDR3 is TGTGCCAGTCCGTCCCCGGGAAAGGGATACGAGCAGTACTTC. This encodes CASPSPGKGYEQYF. J is TRBJ2-7 and V is TRBV28; tentative D call: TRBD2 (5 bases). This CDR3 spans 14 amino acids. The germline V and J ends were trimmed by 9 bases and 4 bases, with 19 bases remaining between them. Germline loops: CDR1 MDHEN, CDR2 SYDVKM.

The V and J genes are TRBV28 and TRBJ1-4; no reliable D call. Trimming pared 3 bases from V and 8 bases from J, leaving 10 bases between. The CDR3 loop spans 13 amino acids. Germline CDR1 MDHEN, CDR2 SYDVKM. The CDR3 DNA reads TGTGCCAGCAGTTTGGCAAGAGGGGAAAAACTGTTTTTT. This encodes CASSLARGEKLFF.

This clone was seen only once. At one of its ends the junction is not consistent with the germline gene, which may arise from a read error. The J gene is TRBJ1-5, the V gene TRBV7-7; D gene unclear. Germline CDR1 SSHAT, CDR2 FNYEAQ (reference sequence). CDR3 length: 17 amino acids. CDR3 coding DNA: TGTGCTAGCAGCTTAGACCGGACGGAATATAGCAATCAGCCCCAGCATTTT. Protein: CASSLDRTEYSNQPQHF.

V is TRBV7-9 and J is TRBJ2-7; D ambiguous. V was trimmed by 2 bases and J by 7 bases, leaving 6 bases between them. The germline V gene encodes CDR1 SEHNR and CDR2 FQNEAQ (reference sequence). The CDR3 totals 11 residues. CDR3 sequence: CASSLQLEQYF. In DNA, the CDR3 is TGTGCCAGCAGCTTACAGTTGGAGCAGTACTTC.

The gene calls are TRBV5-1 and TRBJ1-6; no definite D call. Germline CDR1 is SGHRS and CDR2 is YFSETQ. V lost 0 bases and J lost 4, with 2 bases in between. The CDR3 totals 13 residues. The CDR3, as DNA: TGCGCCAGCAGCTTGGAATATAATTCACCCCTCCACTTT. It yields the protein CASSLEYNSPLHF.